The rows below give T cell receptor beta chains drawn from one sample of a study of OX40 agonist ivuxolimab in advanced cancers. Sequencing was performed with immunoSEQ multiplex PCR; in TCRdb, only in-frame clones are kept and a portion is missing. The sample has 70,000 to 95,000 clones, around 87% seen once. The specimen comprised CD4+ or CD8+ T cells sorted from blood, sampled in a trial of the OX40 agonist ivuxolimab. The receptors were sampled from an adult with an advanced solid tumor such as melanoma, head and neck, liver or kidney cancer. CDR3s include the opening cysteine and the closing phenylalanine or tryptophan. The D gene is left open where the match is weak. Clone size is given for some rows only: seen once, a few or many times, or a class if the clone is expanded.

TRBJ2-3 | - | TRBV27 | - | CASSFTGYSTDTQYF | TGTGCCAGCAGTTTCACAGGGTATAGCACAGATACGCAGTATTTT
TRBJ2-5 | once | TRBV27 | - | CASSLGREETQYF | TGTGCCAGCAGTTTGGGCAGGGAGGAGACCCAGTACTTC
TRBJ2-5 | - | TRBV9 | TRBD1 | CASSADRGQETQYF | TGTGCCAGCAGCGCGGACAGGGGCCAAGAGACCCAGTACTTC
TRBJ2-5 | - | TRBV5-5 | - | CASSLAGTSPQYF | TGTGCCAGCAGCTTGGCCGGTACGAGTCCCCAGTACTTC
TRBJ2-2 | - | TRBV5-4 | TRBD1 | CASRGGPPGMVITGELFF | TGTGCCAGCAGAGGGGGCCCACCAGGGATGGTGATCACCGGGGAGCTGTTTTTT
TRBJ2-7 | - | TRBV12-5 | TRBD1 | CASGLGGQAFYEQYF | TGTGCTAGTGGTTTGGGAGGACAGGCCTTCTACGAGCAGTACTTC
TRBJ1-6 | - | TRBV10-3 | TRBD1 | CAIGGQFDSPLHF | TGTGCCATCGGGGGACAGTTCGATTCACCCCTCCACTTT
TRBJ1-4 | - | TRBV5-4 | - | CASSGVGNEKLFF | TGTGCCAGCAGCGGGGTGGGGAATGAAAAACTGTTTTTT
TRBJ1-4 | - | TRBV18 | TRBD1 | CASSSRRDRNEKLFF | TGTGCCAGCTCATCCCGCCGGGACAGAAATGAAAAACTGTTTTTT
TRBJ2-7 | - | TRBV5-4 | TRBD2 | CASSFGTSLYEQYF | TGTGCCAGCAGCTTTGGGACTAGCCTCTACGAGCAGTACTTC
TRBJ2-5 | - | TRBV11-2 | TRBD2 | CASSLTSGGSGGTQYF | TGTGCCAGCAGCTTGACTAGCGGGGGGAGCGGTGGGACCCAGTACTTC
TRBJ2-3 | - | TRBV10-3 | - | CAIREGQGADTDTQYF | TGTGCCATCAGGGAGGGACAAGGGGCGGACACAGATACGCAGTATTTT
TRBJ2-7 | once | TRBV5-1 | - | CASSLGVGGYEQYF | TGCGCCAGCAGCTTGGGGGTCGGCGGGTACGAGCAGTACTTC
TRBJ2-1 | - | TRBV6-6 | TRBD2 | CASSSGTSLFF | TGTGCCAGCAGCTCCGGGACTAGTTTGTTCTTC
TRBJ1-1 | - | TRBV6-6 | - | CASSPGGGYTEAFF | TGTGCCAGCAGTCCTGGGGGGGGCTACACTGAAGCTTTCTTT
TRBJ1-6 | - | TRBV7-9 | - | CASSPHNRGGTNSPLHF | TGTGCCAGCAGCCCACATAATCGGGGGGGCACGAATTCACCCCTCCACTTT
TRBJ1-1 | - | TRBV18 | TRBD1 | CASSPRAGGDTEAFF | TGTGCCAGCTCACCACGTGCAGGGGGGGACACTGAAGCTTTCTTT